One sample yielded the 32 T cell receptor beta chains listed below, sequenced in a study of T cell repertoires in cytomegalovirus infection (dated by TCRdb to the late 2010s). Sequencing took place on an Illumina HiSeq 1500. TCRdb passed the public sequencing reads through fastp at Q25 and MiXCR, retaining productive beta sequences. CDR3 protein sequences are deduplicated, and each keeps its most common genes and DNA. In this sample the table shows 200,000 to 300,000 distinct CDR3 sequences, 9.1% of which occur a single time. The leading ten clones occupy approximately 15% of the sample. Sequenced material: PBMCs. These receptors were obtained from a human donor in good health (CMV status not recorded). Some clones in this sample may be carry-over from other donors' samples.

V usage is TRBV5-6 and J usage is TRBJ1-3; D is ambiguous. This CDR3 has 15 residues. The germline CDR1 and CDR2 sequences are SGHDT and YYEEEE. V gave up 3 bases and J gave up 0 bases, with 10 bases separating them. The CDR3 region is CASSSYKSSGNTIYF. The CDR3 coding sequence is TGTGCCAGCAGCTCTTATAAAAGCTCTGGAAACACCATATATTTT.

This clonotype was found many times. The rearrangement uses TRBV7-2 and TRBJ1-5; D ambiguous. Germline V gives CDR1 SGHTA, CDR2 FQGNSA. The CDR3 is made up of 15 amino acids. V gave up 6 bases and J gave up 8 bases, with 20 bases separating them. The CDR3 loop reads CASRAGNFPSEPQHF. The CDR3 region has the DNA TGTGCCAGCAGGGCGGGGAATTTCCCATCCGAGCCCCAGCATTTT.

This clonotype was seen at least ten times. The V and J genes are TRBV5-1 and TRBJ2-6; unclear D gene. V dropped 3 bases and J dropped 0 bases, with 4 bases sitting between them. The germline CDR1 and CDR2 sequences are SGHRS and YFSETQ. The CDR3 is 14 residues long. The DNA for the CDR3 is TGCGCCAGCAGCTCCTACTCTGGGGCCAACGTCCTGACTTTC. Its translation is CASSSYSGANVLTF.

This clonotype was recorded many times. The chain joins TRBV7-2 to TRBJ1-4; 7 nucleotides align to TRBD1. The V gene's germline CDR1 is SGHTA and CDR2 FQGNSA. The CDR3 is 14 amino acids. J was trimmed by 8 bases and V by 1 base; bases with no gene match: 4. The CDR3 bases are TGTGCCAGCAGCTTAGGGCAGGGGGTGGAAAAACTGTTTTTT. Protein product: CASSLGQGVEKLFF. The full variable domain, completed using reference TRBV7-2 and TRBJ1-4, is GAGVSQSPSNKVTEKGKDVELRCDPISGHTALYWYRQSLGQGLEFLIYFQGNSAPDKSGLPSDRFSAERTGGSVSTLTIQRTQQEDSAVYLCASSLGQGVEKLFFGSGTQLSVL.

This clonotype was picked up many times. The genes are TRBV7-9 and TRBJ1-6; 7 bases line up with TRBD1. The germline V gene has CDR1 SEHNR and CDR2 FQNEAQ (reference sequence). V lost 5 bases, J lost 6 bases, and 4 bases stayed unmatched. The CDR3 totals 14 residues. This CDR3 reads CASSIGTANSPLHF. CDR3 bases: TGTGCCAGCAGCATCGGGACAGCTAATTCACCCCTCCACTTT.

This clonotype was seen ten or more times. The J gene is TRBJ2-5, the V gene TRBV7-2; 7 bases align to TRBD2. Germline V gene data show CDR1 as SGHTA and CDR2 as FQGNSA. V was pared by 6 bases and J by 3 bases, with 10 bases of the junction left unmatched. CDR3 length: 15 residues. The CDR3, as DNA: TGTGCCAGCAGGCGGGGAGGGGCAGCAGAAGAGACCCAGTACTTC. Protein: CASRRGGAAEETQYF. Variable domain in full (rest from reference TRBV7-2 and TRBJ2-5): GAGVSQSPSNKVTEKGKDVELRCDPISGHTALYWYRQSLGQGLEFLIYFQGNSAPDKSGLPSDRFSAERTGGSVSTLTIQRTQQEDSAVYLCASRRGGAAEETQYFGPGTRLLVL.

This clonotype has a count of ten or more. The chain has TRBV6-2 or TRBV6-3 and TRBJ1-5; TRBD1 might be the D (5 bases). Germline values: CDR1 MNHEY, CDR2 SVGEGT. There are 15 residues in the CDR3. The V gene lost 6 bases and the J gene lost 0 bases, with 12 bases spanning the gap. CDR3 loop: CASRRQPHSNQPQHF. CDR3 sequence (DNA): TGTGCCAGCAGAAGACAGCCCCATAGCAATCAGCCCCAGCATTTT.

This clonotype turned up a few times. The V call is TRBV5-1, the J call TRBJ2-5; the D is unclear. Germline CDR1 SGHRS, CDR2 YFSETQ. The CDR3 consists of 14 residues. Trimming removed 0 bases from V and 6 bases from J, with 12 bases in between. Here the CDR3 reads CASSLGLPSQTQYF. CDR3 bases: TGCGCCAGCAGCTTGGGGCTACCCTCCCAGACCCAGTACTTC.

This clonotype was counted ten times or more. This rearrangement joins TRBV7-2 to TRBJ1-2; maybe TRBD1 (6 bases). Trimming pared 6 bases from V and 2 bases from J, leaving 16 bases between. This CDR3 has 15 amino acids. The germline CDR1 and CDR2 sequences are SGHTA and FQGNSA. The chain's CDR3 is CASRLTGGPNYGYTF. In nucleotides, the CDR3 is TGTGCCAGCAGGCTCACCGGGGGGCCGAACTATGGCTACACCTTC. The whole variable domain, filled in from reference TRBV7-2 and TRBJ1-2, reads GAGVSQSPSNKVTEKGKDVELRCDPISGHTALYWYRQSLGQGLEFLIYFQGNSAPDKSGLPSDRFSAERTGGSVSTLTIQRTQQEDSAVYLCASRLTGGPNYGYTFGSGTRLTVV.

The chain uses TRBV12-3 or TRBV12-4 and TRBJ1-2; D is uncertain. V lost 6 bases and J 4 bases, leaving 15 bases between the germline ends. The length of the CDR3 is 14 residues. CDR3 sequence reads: CASSSDTFLYGYTF. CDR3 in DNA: TGTGCCAGCAGCTCAGACACATTTCTCTATGGCTACACCTTC.

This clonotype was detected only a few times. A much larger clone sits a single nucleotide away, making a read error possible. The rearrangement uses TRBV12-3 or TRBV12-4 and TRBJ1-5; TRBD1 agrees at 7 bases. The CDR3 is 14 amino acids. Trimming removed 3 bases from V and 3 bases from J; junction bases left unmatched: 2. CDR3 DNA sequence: TGTGCCAGCAGTTTCGGGACAGCCAATCAGCCCCAGCATTTT. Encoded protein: CASSFGTANQPQHF.

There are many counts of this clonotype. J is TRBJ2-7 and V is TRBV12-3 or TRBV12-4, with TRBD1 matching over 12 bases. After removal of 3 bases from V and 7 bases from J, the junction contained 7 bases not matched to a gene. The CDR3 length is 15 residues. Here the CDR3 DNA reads TGTGCCAGCAGTTTCTCCGGGACAGGGGGCCGGGAGCAGTACTTC. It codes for CASSFSGTGGREQYF.

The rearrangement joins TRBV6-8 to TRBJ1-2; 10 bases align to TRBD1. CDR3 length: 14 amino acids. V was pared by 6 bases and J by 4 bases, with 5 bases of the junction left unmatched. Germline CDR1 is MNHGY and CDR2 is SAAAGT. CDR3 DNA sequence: TGTGCCAGCAGGTCCGGGACAGGGGTCTATGGCTACACCTTC. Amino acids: CASRSGTGVYGYTF.

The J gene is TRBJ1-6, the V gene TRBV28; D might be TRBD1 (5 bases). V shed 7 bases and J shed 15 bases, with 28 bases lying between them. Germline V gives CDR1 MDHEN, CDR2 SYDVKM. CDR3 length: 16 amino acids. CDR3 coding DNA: TGTGCCAGCATCTCTGGGTGGGGCAGTAAATTCATACACCTCCACTTT. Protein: CASISGWGSKFIHLHF. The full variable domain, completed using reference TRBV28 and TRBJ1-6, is DVKVTQSSRYLVKRTGEKVFLECVQDMDHENMFWYRQDPGLGLRLIYFSYDVKMKEKGDIPEGYSVSREKKERFSLILESASTNQTSMYLCASISGWGSKFIHLHFGNGTRLTVT.

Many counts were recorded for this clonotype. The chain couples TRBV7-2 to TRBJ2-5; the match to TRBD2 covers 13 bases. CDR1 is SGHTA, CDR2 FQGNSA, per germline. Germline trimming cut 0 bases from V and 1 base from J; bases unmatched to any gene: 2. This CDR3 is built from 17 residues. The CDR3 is CASSLALAGGRQETQYF. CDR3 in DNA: TGTGCCAGCAGCTTAGCACTAGCGGGGGGGCGCCAAGAGACCCAGTACTTC.

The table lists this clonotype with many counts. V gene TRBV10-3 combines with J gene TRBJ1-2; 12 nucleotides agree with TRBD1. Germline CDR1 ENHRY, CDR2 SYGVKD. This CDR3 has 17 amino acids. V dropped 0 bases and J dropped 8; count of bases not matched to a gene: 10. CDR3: CAISESNPGQGAHGYTF. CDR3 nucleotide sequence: TGTGCCATCAGTGAGTCGAACCCGGGACAGGGGGCACACGGCTACACCTTC.

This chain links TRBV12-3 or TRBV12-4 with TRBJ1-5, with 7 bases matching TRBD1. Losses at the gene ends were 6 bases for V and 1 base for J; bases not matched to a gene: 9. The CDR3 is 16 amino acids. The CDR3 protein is CASSEGTAGSNQPQHF. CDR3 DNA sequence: TGTGCCAGCAGCGAAGGGACAGCCGGGAGCAATCAGCCCCAGCATTTT.

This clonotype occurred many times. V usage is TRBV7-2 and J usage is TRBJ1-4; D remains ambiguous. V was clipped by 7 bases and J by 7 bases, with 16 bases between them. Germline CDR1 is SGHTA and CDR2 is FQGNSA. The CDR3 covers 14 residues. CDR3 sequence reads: CASTRGDRTEKLFF. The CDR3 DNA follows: TGTGCCAGCACTCGCGGGGATCGTACTGAAAAACTGTTTTTT.

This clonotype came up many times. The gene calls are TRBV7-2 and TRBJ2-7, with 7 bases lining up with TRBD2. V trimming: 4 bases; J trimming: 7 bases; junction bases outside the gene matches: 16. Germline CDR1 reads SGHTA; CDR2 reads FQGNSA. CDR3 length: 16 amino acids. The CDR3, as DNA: TGTGCCAGCAGCTCCACAGGAGCGGGATGGCCCGGGGAGCAGTACTTC. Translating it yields CASSSTGAGWPGEQYF.

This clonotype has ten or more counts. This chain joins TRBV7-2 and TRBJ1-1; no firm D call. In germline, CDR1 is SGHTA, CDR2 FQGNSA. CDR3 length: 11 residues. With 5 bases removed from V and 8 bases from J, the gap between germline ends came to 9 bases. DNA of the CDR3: TGTGCCAGCAGCAACTCACGGGAAGCTTTCTTT. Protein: CASSNSREAFF.

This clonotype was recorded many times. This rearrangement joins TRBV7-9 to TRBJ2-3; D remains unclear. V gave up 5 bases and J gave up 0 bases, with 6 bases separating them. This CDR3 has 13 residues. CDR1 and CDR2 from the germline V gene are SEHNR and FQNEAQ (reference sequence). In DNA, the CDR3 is TGTGCCAGCAGCCGTATCAGCACAGATACGCAGTATTTT. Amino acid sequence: CASSRISTDTQYF. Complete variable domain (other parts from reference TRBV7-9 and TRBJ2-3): DTGVSQNPRHKITKRGQNVTFRCDPISEHNRLYWYRQTLGQGPEFLTYFQNEAQLEKSRLLSDRFSAERPKGSFSTLEIQRTEQGDSAMYLCASSRISTDTQYFGPGTRLTVL.

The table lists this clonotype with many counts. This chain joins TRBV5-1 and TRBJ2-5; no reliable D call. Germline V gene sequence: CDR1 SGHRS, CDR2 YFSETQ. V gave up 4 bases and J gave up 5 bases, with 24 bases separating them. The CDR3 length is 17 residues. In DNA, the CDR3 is TGCGCCAGCAGCCGTGGCCCCTCTGCAGTGGGTGGGGAGACCCAGTACTTC. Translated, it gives CASSRGPSAVGGETQYF.

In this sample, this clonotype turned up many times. The CDR3 DNA sequence: TGTGCCAGCAACATCATGGGGGGACTTAACTCCTACGAGCAGTACTTC. As protein: CASNIMGGLNSYEQYF. This chain joins TRBV7-2 and TRBJ2-7, with D maybe TRBD2 (6 bases). CDR3 length: 16 amino acids. CDR1 is SGHTA and CDR2 is FQGNSA in the germline V gene. V was clipped by 7 bases and J by 0 bases, with 19 bases between them. Drawing the rest from reference TRBV7-2 and TRBJ2-7, the complete variable domain is GAGVSQSPSNKVTEKGKDVELRCDPISGHTALYWYRQSLGQGLEFLIYFQGNSAPDKSGLPSDRFSAERTGGSVSTLTIQRTQQEDSAVYLCASNIMGGLNSYEQYFGPGTRLTVT.

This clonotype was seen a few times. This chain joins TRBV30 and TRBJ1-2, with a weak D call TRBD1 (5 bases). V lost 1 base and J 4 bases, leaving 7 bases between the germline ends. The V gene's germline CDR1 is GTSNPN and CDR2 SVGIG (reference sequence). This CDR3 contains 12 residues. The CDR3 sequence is CAWSATVYGYTF. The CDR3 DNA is TGTGCCTGGAGTGCGACAGTCTATGGCTACACCTTC. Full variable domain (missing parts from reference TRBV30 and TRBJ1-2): SQTIHQWPATLVQPVGSPLSLECTVEGTSNPNLYWYRQAAGRGLQLLFYSVGIGQISSEVPQNLSASRPQDRQFILSSKKLLLSDSGFYLCAWSATVYGYTFGSGTRLTVV.

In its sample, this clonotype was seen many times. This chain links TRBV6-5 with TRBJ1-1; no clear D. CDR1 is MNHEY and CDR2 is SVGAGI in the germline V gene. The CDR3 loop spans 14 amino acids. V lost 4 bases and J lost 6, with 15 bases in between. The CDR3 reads CASSSGRPNAEAFF. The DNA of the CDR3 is TGTGCCAGCAGTTCTGGACGCCCCAACGCTGAAGCTTTCTTT.

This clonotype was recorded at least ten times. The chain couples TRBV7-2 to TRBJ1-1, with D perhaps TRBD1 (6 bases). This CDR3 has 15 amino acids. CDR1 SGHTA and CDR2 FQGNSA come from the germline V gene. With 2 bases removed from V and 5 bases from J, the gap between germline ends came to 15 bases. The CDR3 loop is CASSLTLAGETEAFF. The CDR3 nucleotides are TGTGCCAGCAGCTTAACACTTGCAGGGGAGACTGAAGCTTTCTTT.

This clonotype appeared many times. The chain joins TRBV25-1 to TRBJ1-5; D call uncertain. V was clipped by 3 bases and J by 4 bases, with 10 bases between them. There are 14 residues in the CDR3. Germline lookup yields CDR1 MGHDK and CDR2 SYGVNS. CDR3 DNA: TGTGCCAGCAGTGATACCCGAACGAATCAGCCCCAGCATTTT. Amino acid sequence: CASSDTRTNQPQHF.

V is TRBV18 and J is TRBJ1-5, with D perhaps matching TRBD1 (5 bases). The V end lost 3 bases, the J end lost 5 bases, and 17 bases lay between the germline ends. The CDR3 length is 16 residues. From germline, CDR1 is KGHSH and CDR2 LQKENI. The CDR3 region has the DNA TGTGCCAGCTCACCGAGTCCAGCGGCAGGGCATCAGCCCCAGCATTTT. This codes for CASSPSPAAGHQPQHF.

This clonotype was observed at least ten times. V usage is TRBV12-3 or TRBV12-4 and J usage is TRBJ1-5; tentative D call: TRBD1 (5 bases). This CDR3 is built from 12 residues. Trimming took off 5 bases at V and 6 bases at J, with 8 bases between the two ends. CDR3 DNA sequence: TGTGCCAGCAGTACAGGCATTCAGCCCCAGCATTTT. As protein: CASSTGIQPQHF.

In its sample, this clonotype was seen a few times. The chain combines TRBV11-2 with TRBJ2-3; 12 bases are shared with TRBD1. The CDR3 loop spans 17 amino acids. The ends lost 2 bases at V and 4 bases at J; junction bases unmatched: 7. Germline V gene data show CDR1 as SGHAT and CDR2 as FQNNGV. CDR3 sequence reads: CASSLPGTGGLADTQYF. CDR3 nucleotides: TGTGCCAGCAGCTTACCCGGGACAGGGGGCCTCGCAGATACGCAGTATTTT.

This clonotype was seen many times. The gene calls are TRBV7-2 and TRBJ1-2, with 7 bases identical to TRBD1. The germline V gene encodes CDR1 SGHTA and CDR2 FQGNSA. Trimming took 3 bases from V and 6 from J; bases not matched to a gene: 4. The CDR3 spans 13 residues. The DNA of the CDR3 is TGTGCCAGCAGCTTCGACAGGGAGAATGGCTACACCTTC. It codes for CASSFDRENGYTF.

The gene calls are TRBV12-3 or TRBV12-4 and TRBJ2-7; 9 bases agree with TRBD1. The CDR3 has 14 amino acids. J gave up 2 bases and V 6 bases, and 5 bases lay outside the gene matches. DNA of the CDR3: TGTGCCAGCAGGGAACAGGGGGCGGCCTACGAGCAGTACTTC. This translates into CASREQGAAYEQYF.